The 9 T cell receptor beta chains below come from one sample, sequenced in a study of blood T cell repertoires in COVID-19 (TCRdb year 2020). To prepare the library, the immunoSEQ multiplex PCR assay was applied. TCRdb took over this immuneACCESS table, retaining in-frame rearrangements with V and J assigned. Such tables are incomplete; in checked studies, under half of the missing clones stem from an unresolved V gene, and the remainder is unexplained. The sample table lists roughly 120,000 clones, more than 80% of them with a count of one. Jointly, the top ten make up approximately 3% of the sample. Sequenced: peripheral blood. The source of these receptors is a woman older than 75 with COVID-19, enrolled during active disease.

The V call is TRBV21-1, the J call TRBJ2-7; the table's D call of TRBD1 was not tested on the DNA. TRBV21-1 represents a pseudogene. The CDR3 runs to 14 residues. The CDR3 nucleotides are TGTGCCAGCATCAGGGGTCAGGTGTCACGCGAGCAGTACTTC. Translation gives CASIRGQVSREQYF.

V gene TRBV21-1 combines with J gene TRBJ2-7; the table assigns TRBD1, which was not confirmed against the DNA. TRBV21-1 is classified as a pseudogene. The CDR3 contains 16 residues. In DNA form, the CDR3 reads TGTGCCAGCAGCAAAGAGGTGACAGGTTACTCCTACGAGCAGTACTTC. Protein sequence: CASSKEVTGYSYEQYF.

This clone was observed a few times. V usage is TRBV5-1 and J usage is TRBJ1-5, with D unclear. Germline V gene lookup returns CDR1 SGHRS and CDR2 YFSETQ. V was trimmed by 4 bases and J by 7 bases, leaving 18 bases between them. The CDR3 covers 15 residues. The CDR3 reads CASSAAPGGGQPQHF. The DNA of the CDR3 is TGCGCCAGCAGCGCTGCGCCGGGAGGAGGGCAGCCCCAGCATTTT.

This chain connects TRBV7-9 to TRBJ2-3, with a possible D match to TRBD1 (5 bases). CDR3 length: 14 residues. Germline V gene data show CDR1 as SEHNR and CDR2 as FQNEAQ (reference sequence). The V end was cut by 4 bases, the J end by 3 bases, with 11 bases between. This CDR3 is CASSSVPGTDTQYF. The CDR3 DNA reads as TGTGCCAGCAGCTCCGTCCCAGGGACAGATACGCAGTATTTT.

This clone was seen a few times. Germline and junction disagree at one end, which may indicate a read error. The rearrangement joins TRBV10-1 to TRBJ2-7, with TRBD1 matching 8 bases. The CDR3 contains 11 residues. Germline-derived CDR1 and CDR2 are WNHNN and SYGVQD (reference sequence). The DNA of the CDR3 is TGCGCCAGCAGTGACCAGGGGGCGCAAGACTTC. Its protein is CASSDQGAQDF.

The chain is built from TRBV10-3 and TRBJ1-1, with D unresolved. CDR3 size: 13 residues. V was trimmed by 3 bases and J by 1 base, leaving 6 bases between them. Germline CDR1 is ENHRY and CDR2 is SYGVKD. In DNA form, the CDR3 reads TGTGCCATCAGTGATTATCCGAACACTGAAGCTTTCTTT. Its protein is CAISDYPNTEAFF.

The chain recombines TRBV25-1 with TRBJ2-5; 9 nucleotides match TRBD2. Germline-derived CDR1 and CDR2 are MGHDK and SYGVNS. This CDR3 is 17 amino acids long. V shed 5 bases, J shed 1 base, and the junction held 11 bases outside the gene matches. In DNA, the CDR3 is TGTGCCAGCAGTTTAGGAGGAACTAGCGGGCCCCAAGAGACCCAGTACTTC. As protein: CASSLGGTSGPQETQYF.

The gene calls are TRBV6-5 and TRBJ2-7, with D perhaps matching TRBD1 (6 bases). CDR1 is MNHEY, CDR2 SVGAGI, per germline. The V and J ends lost 4 bases and 0 bases respectively, with 10 bases between them. This CDR3 contains 14 residues. The CDR3 coding sequence is TGTGCCAGCAGTTTCGACAGGAGCTCCTACGAGCAGTACTTC. Translation gives CASSFDRSSYEQYF.

This sequence joins TRBV2 and TRBJ2-7; TRBD1 agrees at 7 bases. Germline values: CDR1 SNHLY, CDR2 FYNNEI. The trim removed 9 bases at V and 1 base at J, leaving 12 bases unmatched. The length of the CDR3 is 15 residues. CDR3 in DNA: TGTGCCAGAGGTGGACAGGCTCACTCATCCTACGAGCAGTACTTC. This encodes CARGGQAHSSYEQYF. Using reference TRBV2 and TRBJ2-7 for the parts outside the CDR3, the full variable domain is EPEVTQTPSHQVTQMGQEVILRCVPISNHLYFYWYRQILGQKVEFLVSFYNNEISEKSEIFDDQFSVERPDGSNFTLKIRSTKLEDSAMYFCARGGQAHSSYEQYFGPGTRLTVT.